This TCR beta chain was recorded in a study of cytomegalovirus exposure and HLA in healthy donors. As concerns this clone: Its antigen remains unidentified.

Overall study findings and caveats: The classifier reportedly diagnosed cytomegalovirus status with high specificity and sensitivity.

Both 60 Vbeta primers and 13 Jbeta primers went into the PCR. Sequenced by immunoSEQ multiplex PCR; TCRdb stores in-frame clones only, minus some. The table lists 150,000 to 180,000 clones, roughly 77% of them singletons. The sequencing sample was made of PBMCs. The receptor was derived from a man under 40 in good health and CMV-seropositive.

The CDR3 DNA is TGTGCCAGCAGGTTCGGGGAGGGTGGCACAGATACGCAGTATTTT. This gives the protein CASRFGEGGTDTQYF. V and J are TRBV5-6 and TRBJ2-3; TRBD2 aligns across 7 bases. After removal of 5 bases from V and 1 base from J, the junction contained 7 bases not matched to a gene. The CDR3 extends over 15 amino acids. Germline V gene sequence: CDR1 SGHDT, CDR2 YYEEEE.